These 16 T cell receptor beta chains share one sample of origin, sequenced in a study of blood T cell repertoires in COVID-19. Produced via immunoSEQ multiplex PCR; TCRdb's table is partial and in-frame only. Among about 170,000 clones, roughly 85% were seen once, and the ten largest hold approximately 3%. The sequenced sample consisted of peripheral blood. These receptors were taken from a human donor with acute or convalescent COVID-19. The donor label of this sample is uncertain.

This chain joins TRBV27 and TRBJ2-2; D remains ambiguous. The CDR3 spans 15 residues. The V end was cut by 1 base, the J end by 2 bases, with 8 bases between. The germline CDR1 and CDR2 sequences are MNHEY and SMNVEV (reference sequence). CDR3 residues: CASSLFSTNTGELFF. In DNA, the CDR3 is TGTGCCAGCAGTTTATTTTCCACAAACACCGGGGAGCTGTTTTTT.

V and J are TRBV28 and TRBJ2-5, with 7 bases matching TRBD2. The CDR3 is made up of 14 amino acids. Unmatched junction bases numbered 8, after V lost 5 bases and J lost 5 bases. The germline CDR1 and CDR2 sequences are MDHEN and SYDVKM. CDR3 bases: TGTGCCAGCAGTCGGAGAGCGGGGAGGGAGACCCAGTACTTC. Residues: CASSRRAGRETQYF.

In this sample, this clone turned up once. The CDR3 loop reads CASSDNSAGVYYEQYF. The CDR3 DNA reads as TGTGCCAGCAGCGACAACTCCGCGGGAGTTTACTACGAGCAGTACTTC. The V call is TRBV7-8, the J call TRBJ2-7, with 7 bases lining up with TRBD2. The V gene's germline CDR1 is SGHVS and CDR2 FQNEAQ. V gave up 5 bases and J gave up 3 bases; unmatched junction bases: 13. This CDR3 has 16 residues.

This chain connects TRBV2 to TRBJ1-1; 10 bases line up with TRBD1. Germline V gene lookup returns CDR1 SNHLY and CDR2 FYNNEI. This CDR3 region has 15 residues. The V segment lost 7 bases and the J segment 0 bases; nucleotides outside the gene matches: 5. This CDR3 is CASNDRGPLNTEAFF. The CDR3 DNA reads TGTGCCAGCAACGACAGGGGGCCCTTGAACACTGAAGCTTTCTTT.

The chain joins TRBV3-1 (or the pseudogene TRBV3-2) to TRBJ1-6, with TRBD1 as a possible D gene (6 bases). The germline V and J ends were trimmed by 0 bases and 11 bases, with 11 bases remaining between them. The CDR3 spans 14 residues. Germline CDR1 is LGHDT and CDR2 is YNNKEL (reference sequence). The CDR3 spells CASSQDTDRTPLHF. DNA of the CDR3: TGTGCCAGCAGCCAAGATACCGACAGGACACCCCTCCACTTT.

The gene calls are TRBV11-2 and TRBJ2-5; 9 bases match TRBD1. There are 15 residues in the CDR3. V shed 5 bases, J shed 4 bases, and the junction held 8 bases outside the gene matches. CDR1 and CDR2 from the germline V gene are SGHAT and FQNNGV. CDR3 DNA: TGTGCCAGCAGCACCAACAGGGGGCGGGGAGAGACCCAGTACTTC. As protein: CASSTNRGRGETQYF.

The chain uses TRBV4-1 and TRBJ1-2, with D possibly being TRBD1 (6 bases). Germline V CDR1 and CDR2: MGHRA, YSYEKL. V was shortened by 3 bases and J by 4 bases, with 18 bases between the two germline ends. The CDR3 sequence is 16 residues long. CDR3: CASSQHWTEQSYGYTF. CDR3 in DNA: TGCGCCAGCAGCCAGCATTGGACAGAGCAGTCCTATGGCTACACCTTC.

This rearrangement joins TRBV3-1 (or the pseudogene TRBV3-2) to TRBJ1-2, with TRBD1 identical over 9 bases. The CDR3 has 14 residues. CDR1 LGHDT and CDR2 YNNKEL come from the germline V gene (reference sequence). V lost 4 bases and J lost 8; bases outside the gene matches: 8. CDR3 in amino acids: CASSPQGASGGYTF. CDR3 bases: TGTGCCAGCAGCCCACAGGGGGCCTCAGGAGGCTACACCTTC.

V usage is TRBV11-3 and J usage is TRBJ2-6, with D unresolved. The germline V gene encodes CDR1 SGHNT and CDR2 YENEEA. CDR3 length: 15 amino acids. Trimming stripped 0 bases from V and 0 bases from J, with 3 bases between. The CDR3 DNA follows: TGTGCCAGCAGCTTAGACGGCTCTGGGGCCAACGTCCTGACTTTC. Amino acid sequence: CASSLDGSGANVLTF. The complete variable domain, with remaining parts taken from reference TRBV11-3 and TRBJ2-6, reads EAGVVQSPRYKIIEKKQPVAFWCNPISGHNTLYWYLQNLGQGPELLIRYENEEAVDDSQLPKDRFSAERLKGVDSTLKIQPAELGDSAVYLCASSLDGSGANVLTFGAGSRLTVL.

The sample holds one count of this clone. V and J are TRBV5-1 and TRBJ2-7, with TRBD2 as a possible D gene (5 bases). Germline-derived CDR1 and CDR2 are SGHRS and YFSETQ. The CDR3 consists of 15 residues. Trimming shortened V by 4 bases and J by 4 bases, and 18 bases separated the two germline ends. CDR3 bases: TGCGCCAGCAGCCCCACTGACCGGGATAGATACGAGCAGTACTTC. Protein product: CASSPTDRDRYEQYF.

The chain joins TRBV11-3 to TRBJ2-1; D is ambiguous. Trimming shortened V by 5 bases and J by 2 bases, and 16 bases separated the two germline ends. CDR3 length: 16 amino acids. Germline V lookup: CDR1 SGHNT, CDR2 YENEEA. The CDR3 protein is CASSPLRIQAYNEQFF. The CDR3 coding sequence is TGTGCCAGCAGCCCCTTAAGGATCCAGGCCTACAATGAGCAGTTCTTC.

The V gene is TRBV19, the J gene TRBJ2-7; tentative D call: TRBD2 (6 bases). Germline CDR1 and CDR2: LNHDA and SQIVND (reference sequence). V was cut by 5 bases and J by 9 bases, with 11 bases left in between. This CDR3 is built from 11 residues. CDR3 nucleotide sequence: TGTGCCAGTAGTCAGGACTACCCGCAGTACTTC. This encodes CASSQDYPQYF. Variable domain in full (rest from reference TRBV19 and TRBJ2-7): DGGITQSPKYLFRKEGQNVTLSCEQNLNHDAMYWYRQDPGQGLRLIYYSQIVNDFQKGDIAEGYSVSREKKESFPLTVTSAQKNPTAFYLCASSQDYPQYFGPGTRLTVT.

This chain connects TRBV28 to TRBJ1-2; weak D call: TRBD1 (6 bases). With 6 bases removed from V and 4 bases from J, the gap between germline ends came to 15 bases. The germline V gene encodes CDR1 MDHEN and CDR2 SYDVKM. The CDR3 contains 14 residues. The CDR3 nucleotides are TGTGCCAGCAGGGAGACAGGAGGACGCTATGGCTACACCTTC. Translation: CASRETGGRYGYTF.

This chain joins TRBV10-1 and TRBJ1-1, with a possible D match to TRBD1 (5 bases). The CDR3 totals 13 residues. The germline V and J ends were trimmed by 0 bases and 4 bases, with 6 bases remaining between them. Germline V CDR1 and CDR2: WNHNN, SYGVQD (reference sequence). The CDR3 coding sequence is TGCGCCAGCAGTGAGTCGGGGCGCACTGAAGCTTTCTTT. Its translation is CASSESGRTEAFF.

V and J are TRBV11-3 and TRBJ2-1, with D perhaps TRBD2 (6 bases). This CDR3 has 14 amino acids. V gave up 3 bases and J gave up 10 bases, with 16 bases separating them. CDR1 and CDR2 from the germline V gene are SGHNT and YENEEA. The CDR3 here is CASSFGRREVEQFF. The CDR3 DNA sequence: TGTGCCAGCAGCTTTGGGAGGAGAGAGGTAGAGCAGTTCTTC.

The chain has TRBV28 and TRBJ1-1; D perhaps matches TRBD1 (5 bases). CDR1 and CDR2 (germline): MDHEN, SYDVKM. The CDR3 extends over 12 amino acids. V was pared by 5 bases and J by 10 bases, with 14 bases between. CDR3 sequence reads: CASSNLDQGAFF. The CDR3 DNA sequence: TGTGCCAGCAGTAACCTGGACCAGGGAGCTTTCTTT.